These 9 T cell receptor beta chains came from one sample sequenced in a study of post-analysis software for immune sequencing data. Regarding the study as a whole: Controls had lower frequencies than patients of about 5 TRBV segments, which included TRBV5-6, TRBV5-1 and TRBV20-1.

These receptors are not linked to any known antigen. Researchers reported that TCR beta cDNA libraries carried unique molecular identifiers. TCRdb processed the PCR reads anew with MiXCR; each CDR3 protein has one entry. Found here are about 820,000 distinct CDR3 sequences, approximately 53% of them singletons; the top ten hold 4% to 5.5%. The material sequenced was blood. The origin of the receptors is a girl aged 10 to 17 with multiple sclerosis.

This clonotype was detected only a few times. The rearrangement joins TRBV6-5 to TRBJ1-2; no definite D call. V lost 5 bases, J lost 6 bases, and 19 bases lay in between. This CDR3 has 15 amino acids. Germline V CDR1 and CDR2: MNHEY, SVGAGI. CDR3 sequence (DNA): TGTGCCAGCAGTCCAGCCCCATCTGATCCAGATGGCTACACCTTC. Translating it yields CASSPAPSDPDGYTF.

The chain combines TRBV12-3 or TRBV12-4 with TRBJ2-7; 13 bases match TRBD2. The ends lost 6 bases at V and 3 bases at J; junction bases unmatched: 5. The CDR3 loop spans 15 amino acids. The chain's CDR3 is CASSHGLAGDYEQYF. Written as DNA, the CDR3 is TGTGCCAGCAGCCATGGACTAGCGGGAGACTACGAGCAGTACTTC.

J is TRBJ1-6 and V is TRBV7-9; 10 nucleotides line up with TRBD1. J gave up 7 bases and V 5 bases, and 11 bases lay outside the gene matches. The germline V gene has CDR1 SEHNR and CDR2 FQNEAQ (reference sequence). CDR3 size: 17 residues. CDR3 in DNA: TGTGCCAGCAGCCCGCTGACAGGGGGCATAGGAAATTCACCCCTCCACTTT. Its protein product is CASSPLTGGIGNSPLHF.

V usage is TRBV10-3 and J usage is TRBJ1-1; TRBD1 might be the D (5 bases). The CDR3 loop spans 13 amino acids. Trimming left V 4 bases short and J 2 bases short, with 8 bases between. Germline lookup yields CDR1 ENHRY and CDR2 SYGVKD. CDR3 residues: CAISVGANTEAFF. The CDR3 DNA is TGTGCCATCAGTGTCGGGGCCAACACTGAAGCTTTCTTT.

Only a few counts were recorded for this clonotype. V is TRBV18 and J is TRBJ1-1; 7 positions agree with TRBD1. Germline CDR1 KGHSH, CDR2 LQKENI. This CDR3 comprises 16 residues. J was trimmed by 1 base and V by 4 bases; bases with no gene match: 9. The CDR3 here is CASSQNADRENTEAFF. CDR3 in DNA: TGTGCCAGCTCACAGAACGCCGACAGGGAGAACACTGAAGCTTTCTTT. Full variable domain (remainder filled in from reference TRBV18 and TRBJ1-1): NAGVMQNPRHLVRRRGQEARLRCSPMKGHSHVYWYRQLPEEGLKFMVYLQKENIIDESGMPKERFSAEFPKEGPSILRIQQVVRGDSAAYFCASSQNADRENTEAFFGQGTRLTVV.

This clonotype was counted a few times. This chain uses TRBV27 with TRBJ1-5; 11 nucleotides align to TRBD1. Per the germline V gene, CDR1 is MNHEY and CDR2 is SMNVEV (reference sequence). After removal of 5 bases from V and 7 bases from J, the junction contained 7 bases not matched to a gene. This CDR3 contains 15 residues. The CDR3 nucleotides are TGTGCCAGCAGTCCGGGTTGGACAGGGGGCCAGCCCCAGCATTTT. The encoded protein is CASSPGWTGGQPQHF.

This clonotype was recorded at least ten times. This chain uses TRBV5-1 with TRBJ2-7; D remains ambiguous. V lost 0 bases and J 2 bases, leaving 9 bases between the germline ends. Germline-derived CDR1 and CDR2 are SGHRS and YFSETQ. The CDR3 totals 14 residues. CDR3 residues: CASSLDPVTYEQYF. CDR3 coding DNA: TGCGCCAGCAGCTTGGATCCGGTTACCTACGAGCAGTACTTC.

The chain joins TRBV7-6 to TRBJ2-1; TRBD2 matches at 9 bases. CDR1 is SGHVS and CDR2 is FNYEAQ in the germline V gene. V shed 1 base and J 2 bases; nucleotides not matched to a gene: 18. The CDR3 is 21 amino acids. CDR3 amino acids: CASSLGGLGSGRPIAYNEQFF. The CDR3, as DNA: TGTGCCAGCAGCTTAGGGGGCCTAGGTAGCGGGAGACCAATAGCCTACAATGAGCAGTTCTTC.

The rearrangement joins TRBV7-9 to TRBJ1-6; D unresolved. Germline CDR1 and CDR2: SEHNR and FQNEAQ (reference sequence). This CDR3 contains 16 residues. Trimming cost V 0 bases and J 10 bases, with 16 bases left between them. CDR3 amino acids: CASSLAIEGGNSPLHF. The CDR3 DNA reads TGTGCCAGCAGCTTAGCGATTGAGGGAGGGAACTCACCCCTCCACTTT.